The rows below give T cell receptor beta chains drawn from one sample of a study of shared clonotypes between healthy human individuals. Repertoires were generated with immunoSEQ multiplex PCR, while TCRdb's copy carries only in-frame clones and drops some. The table has 550,000 to 800,000 clones, over 65% seen once. Sequenced material: memory CD4+ T cells sorted from blood. These receptors originate from a woman aged 25 to 39 in good health. Both conserved end residues are part of each CDR3. D genes are given only for firm matches. Clone size, where shown, is once, few, many, or a class for clones that have expanded.

>NA|NA|TRBV29-1|TRBJ2-1
CSAAQVPTYNEQFF
TGCAGCGCTGCGCAGGTGCCTACCTACAATGAGCAGTTCTTC
>NA|NA|TRBV11-2|TRBJ2-1
CASSLGGTHHNEQFF
TGTGCCAGCAGCTTAGGGGGGACGCACCACAATGAGCAGTTCTTC
>NA|NA|TRBV19|TRBJ1-2
CASSIDGVYGYTF
TGTGCCAGTAGTATCGATGGGGTTTATGGCTACACCTTC
>NA|many|TRBV7-8|TRBJ2-1
CASSLVAGGNYNEQFF
TGTGCCAGCAGCTTAGTCGCAGGGGGGAACTACAATGAGCAGTTCTTC
>NA|few|TRBV7-2|TRBJ2-7
CASSPQRAAGYEQYF
TGTGCCAGCAGCCCCCAGCGAGCGGCCGGCTACGAGCAGTACTTC
>TRBD1|NA|TRBV6-1|TRBJ1-1
CASPGQGASGTEAFF
TGTGCCAGCCCTGGACAGGGGGCGAGTGGCACTGAAGCTTTCTTT
>NA|NA|TRBV28|TRBJ1-1
CASRQRNTEAFF
TGTGCCAGCAGGCAGAGGAACACTGAAGCTTTCTTT
>TRBD2|once|TRBV28|TRBJ2-1
CASSFAGSGGWNEQFF
TGTGCCAGCAGTTTCGCGGGTAGCGGGGGGTGGAATGAGCAGTTCTTC
>NA|few|TRBV6-8|TRBJ2-1
CASGYQSSYNEQFF
TGTGCCAGCGGTTACCAGAGCTCCTACAATGAGCAGTTCTTC
>NA|few|TRBV28|TRBJ1-1
CASRTGRVTEAFF
TGTGCCAGCAGGACGGGGAGGGTCACTGAAGCTTTCTTT
>NA|NA|TRBV19|TRBJ1-1
CASSIAGQAKAFF
TGTGCCAGTAGTATAGCAGGGCAGGCGAAAGCTTTCTTT
>NA|NA|TRBV2|TRBJ2-7
CASTPGSQLYEQYF
TGTGCCAGCACCCCGGGATCACAGCTTTACGAGCAGTACTTC
>TRBD2|NA|TRBV5-1|TRBJ2-7
CASSLGREGIYEQYF
TGCGCCAGCAGCTTGGGGCGGGAGGGGATCTACGAGCAGTACTTC
>NA|NA|TRBV5-1|TRBJ2-7
CASSFGLDSYEQYF
TGCGCCAGCAGCTTCGGACTGGATTCCTACGAGCAGTACTTC
>NA|few|TRBV30|TRBJ2-7
CAGDISGVYEQYF
TGTGCCGGGGATATATCAGGGGTTTACGAGCAGTACTTC
>NA|NA|TRBV6-6|TRBJ1-1
CASSPQQTNTEAFF
TGTGCCAGCAGCCCCCAACAGACGAACACTGAAGCTTTCTTT
>TRBD2|NA|TRBV5-1|TRBJ2-2
CASSLAGDTGELFF
TGCGCCAGCAGCCTAGCGGGAGACACCGGGGAGCTGTTTTTT
>NA|few|TRBV25-1|TRBJ2-3
CASSAQGGQRAKDTQYF
TGTGCCAGCAGTGCCCAGGGGGGTCAGCGGGCCAAAGATACGCAGTATTTT
>NA|few|TRBV28|TRBJ2-7
CASSLVFSSYEQYF
TGTGCCAGCAGTTTAGTGTTCAGCTCCTACGAGCAGTACTTC
>NA|NA|TRBV25-1|TRBJ2-5
CASSSSAGPQETQYF
TGTGCCAGCAGTAGCTCCGCGGGCCCACAAGAGACCCAGTACTTC
>TRBD1|NA|TRBV5-1|TRBJ2-1
CASSLDPGTGGNEQFF
TGCGCCAGCAGCTTAGACCCCGGGACAGGGGGGAATGAGCAGTTCTTC
>NA|NA|TRBV7-6|TRBJ2-3
CASSPNLDTQYF
TGTGCCAGCAGCCCGAATCTAGATACGCAGTATTTT
>NA|NA|TRBV4-2|TRBJ2-1
CASSQAGLYNEQFF
TGTGCCAGCAGCCAAGCGGGACTCTACAATGAGCAGTTCTTC
>TRBD2|many|TRBV5-5|TRBJ2-5
CASSSSSGSIETQYF
TGTGCCAGCAGCTCTTCTAGCGGGAGCATAGAGACCCAGTACTTC
>TRBD1|few|TRBV6-1|TRBJ1-5
CASRTGSNQPQHF
TGTGCCAGCAGGACAGGGAGCAATCAGCCCCAGCATTTT
>NA|NA|TRBV28|TRBJ1-2
CASSTTGGNYGYTF
TGTGCCAGCAGTACGACAGGTGGGAACTATGGCTACACCTTC
>NA|NA|TRBV4-2|TRBJ1-4
CASSQVLAGWGEKLFF
TGTGCCAGCAGCCAAGTATTAGCGGGGTGGGGAGAAAAACTGTTTTTT
>TRBD1|NA|TRBV4-1|TRBJ2-5
CASSQAGGRETQYF
TGCGCCAGCAGCCAAGCAGGGGGACGAGAGACCCAGTACTTC
>TRBD2|NA|TRBV4-1|TRBJ2-1
CASSHPGLAEGWGKNEQFF
TGCGCCAGCAGCCACCCCGGACTAGCGGAGGGCTGGGGAAAAAATGAGCAGTTCTTC
>NA|few|TRBV7-2|TRBJ1-1
CASSLARGRNTEAFF
TGTGCCAGCAGCTTAGCGAGGGGCAGGAACACTGAAGCTTTCTTT
>TRBD2|NA|TRBV5-6|TRBJ2-5
CASSLAGGTETQYF
TGTGCCAGCAGCTTGGCGGGGGGTACAGAGACCCAGTACTTC
>NA|NA|TRBV6-5|TRBJ2-2
CASSRSGATGELFF
TGTGCCAGCAGCCGGTCCGGGGCCACCGGGGAGCTGTTTTTT
>NA|NA|TRBV7-8|TRBJ2-7
CASSLQEDNEQYF
TGTGCCAGCAGCCTGCAGGAAGACAACGAGCAGTACTTC
>NA|NA|TRBV14|TRBJ2-2
CASSQFSTGELFF
TGTGCCAGCAGCCAATTTTCCACCGGGGAGCTGTTTTTT
>NA|few|TRBV25-1|TRBJ2-4
CASSEPQGAKNIQYF
TGTGCCAGCAGTGAACCCCAGGGGGCCAAAAACATTCAGTACTTC
>NA|NA|TRBV29-1|TRBJ2-2
CSAGVSGGTGELFF
TGCAGCGCCGGGGTTTCTGGCGGAACCGGGGAGCTGTTTTTT
>TRBD1|NA|TRBV4-1|TRBJ2-5
CASSPGQGAGTQYF
TGCGCCAGCAGCCCGGGACAGGGGGCCGGGACCCAGTACTTC
>NA|NA|TRBV30|TRBJ1-1
CAWSVSGKNTEAFF
TGTGCCTGGAGTGTATCAGGGAAGAACACTGAAGCTTTCTTT
>NA|NA|TRBV25-1|TRBJ2-7
CASSGTDVGYEQYF
TGTGCCAGCAGTGGGACGGACGTGGGATACGAGCAGTACTTC
>NA|NA|TRBV5-1|TRBJ2-1
CASAVGQTYNEQFF
TGCGCCAGTGCGGTCGGACAGACCTACAATGAGCAGTTCTTC
>TRBD1|once|TRBV6-1|TRBJ1-2
CASSRDSNLNYGYTF
TGTGCCAGCAGCCGGGACAGCAACCTTAACTATGGCTACACCTTC
>NA|NA|TRBV18|TRBJ1-1
CASSPSGGTEAFF
TGTGCCAGCTCACCAAGTGGGGGTACTGAAGCTTTCTTT
>TRBD1|many|TRBV6-5|TRBJ1-6
CASSRTGYNSPLHF
TGTGCCAGCAGTAGGACAGGTTATAATTCACCCCTCCACTTT
>NA|NA|TRBV27|TRBJ2-1
CASSDSAPSSYNEQFF
TGTGCCAGCAGTGACTCAGCGCCGAGCTCCTACAATGAGCAGTTCTTC
>TRBD2|NA|TRBV5-1|TRBJ2-7
CASSLGPGLAGNEQYF
TGCGCCAGCAGCTTGGGCCCGGGACTAGCAGGGAACGAGCAGTACTTC
>NA|NA|TRBV2|TRBJ2-2
CASSEARVTGELFF
TGTGCCAGCAGTGAAGCGAGAGTTACCGGGGAGCTGTTTTTT
>TRBD2|NA|TRBV10-1|TRBJ2-2
CASSGGAGELFF
TGCGCCAGCAGCGGGGGGGCCGGGGAGCTGTTTTTT
>TRBD1|once|TRBV29-1|TRBJ2-7
CSVLWDSSFNEQYF
TGCAGCGTTCTCTGGGACAGTTCCTTTAACGAGCAGTACTTC
>TRBD1|once|TRBV6-1|TRBJ2-7
CASSEGGTGAYEQYF
TGTGCCAGCAGTGAAGGGGGGACAGGGGCCTATGAGCAGTACTTC
>NA|NA|TRBV7-8|TRBJ1-5
CASSGSGEGPQHF
TGTGCCAGCAGCGGTTCAGGGGAGGGACCCCAGCATTTT
>NA|NA|TRBV5-1|TRBJ1-3
CASSPEQGGNTIYF
TGCGCCAGCAGCCCGGAACAGGGCGGAAACACCATATATTTT
>TRBD1|once|TRBV5-1|TRBJ2-7
CASSYGTGGNEQYF
TGCGCCAGCAGCTACGGGACAGGGGGCAACGAGCAGTACTTC
>TRBD1|NA|TRBV28|TRBJ2-3
CASSDRVPDTQYF
TGTGCCAGCAGTGACAGGGTTCCAGATACGCAGTATTTT
>TRBD1|NA|TRBV28|TRBJ1-1
CASGMRTGGRTEAFF
TGTGCCAGCGGAATGAGGACAGGGGGCCGAACTGAAGCTTTCTTT
>NA|many|TRBV4-1|TRBJ1-2
CASSQGTANYGYTF
TGCGCCAGCAGCCAAGGGACAGCTAACTATGGCTACACCTTC
>NA|once|TRBV21-1|TRBJ1-1
CASSNRGLGTEAFF
TGTGCCAGCAGCAACAGGGGGCTGGGCACTGAAGCTTTCTTT